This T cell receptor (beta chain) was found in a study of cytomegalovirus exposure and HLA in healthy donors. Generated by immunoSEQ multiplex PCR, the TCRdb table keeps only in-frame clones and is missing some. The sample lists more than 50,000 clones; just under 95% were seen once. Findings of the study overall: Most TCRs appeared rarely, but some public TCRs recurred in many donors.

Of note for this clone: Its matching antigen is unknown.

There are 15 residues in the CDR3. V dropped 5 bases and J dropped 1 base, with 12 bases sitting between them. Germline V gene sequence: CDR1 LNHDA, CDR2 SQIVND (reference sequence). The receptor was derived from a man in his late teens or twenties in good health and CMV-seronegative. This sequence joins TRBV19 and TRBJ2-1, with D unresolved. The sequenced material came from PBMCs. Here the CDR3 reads CASSSGFGSYNEQFF. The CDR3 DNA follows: TGTGCCAGTAGTTCCGGGTTTGGTTCCTACAATGAGCAGTTCTTC.